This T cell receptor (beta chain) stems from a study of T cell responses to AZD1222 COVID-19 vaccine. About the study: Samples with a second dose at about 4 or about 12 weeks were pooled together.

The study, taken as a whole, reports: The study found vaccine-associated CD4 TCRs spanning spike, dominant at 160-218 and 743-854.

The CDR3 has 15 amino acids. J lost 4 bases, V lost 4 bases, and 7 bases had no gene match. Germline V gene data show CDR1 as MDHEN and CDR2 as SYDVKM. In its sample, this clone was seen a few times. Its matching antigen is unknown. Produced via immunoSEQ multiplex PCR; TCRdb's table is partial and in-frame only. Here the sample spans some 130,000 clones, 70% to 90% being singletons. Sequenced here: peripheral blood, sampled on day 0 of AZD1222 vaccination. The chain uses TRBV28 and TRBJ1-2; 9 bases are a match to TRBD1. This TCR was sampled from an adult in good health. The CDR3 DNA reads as TGTGCCAGCAGTTGGACAGGGGTGGGCCCCTATGGCTACACCTTC. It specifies CASSWTGVGPYGYTF.